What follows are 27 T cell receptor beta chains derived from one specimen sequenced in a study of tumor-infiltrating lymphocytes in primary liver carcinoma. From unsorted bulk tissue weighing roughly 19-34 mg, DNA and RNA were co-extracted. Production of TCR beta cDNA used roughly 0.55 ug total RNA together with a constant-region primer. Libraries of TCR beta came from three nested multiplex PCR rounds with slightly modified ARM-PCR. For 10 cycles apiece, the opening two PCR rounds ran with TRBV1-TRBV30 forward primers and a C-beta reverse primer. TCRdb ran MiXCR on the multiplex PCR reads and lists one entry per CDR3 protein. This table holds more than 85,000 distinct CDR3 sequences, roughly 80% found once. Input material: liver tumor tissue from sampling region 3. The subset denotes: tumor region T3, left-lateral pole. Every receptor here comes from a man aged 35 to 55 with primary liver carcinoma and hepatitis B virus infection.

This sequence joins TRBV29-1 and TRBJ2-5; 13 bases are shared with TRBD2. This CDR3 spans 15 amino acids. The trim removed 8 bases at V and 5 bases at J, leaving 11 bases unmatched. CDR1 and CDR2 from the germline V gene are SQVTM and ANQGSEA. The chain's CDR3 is CSIGGTSGIRETQYF. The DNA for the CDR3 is TGCAGCATTGGTGGGACTAGCGGGATTAGGGAGACCCAGTACTTC. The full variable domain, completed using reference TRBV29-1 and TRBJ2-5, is SAVISQKPSRDICQRGTSLTIQCQVDSQVTMMFWYRQQPGQSLTLIATANQGSEATYESGFVIDKFPISRPNLTFSTLTVSNMSPEDSSIYLCSIGGTSGIRETQYFGPGTRLLVL.

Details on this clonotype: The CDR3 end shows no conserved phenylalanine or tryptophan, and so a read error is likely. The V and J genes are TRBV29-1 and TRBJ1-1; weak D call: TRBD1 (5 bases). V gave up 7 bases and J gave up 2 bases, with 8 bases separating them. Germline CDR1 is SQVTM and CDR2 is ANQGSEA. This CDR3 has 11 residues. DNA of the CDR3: TGCAGCGATGGACATAACACTGAAGCTTTCATT. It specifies CSDGHNTEAFI.

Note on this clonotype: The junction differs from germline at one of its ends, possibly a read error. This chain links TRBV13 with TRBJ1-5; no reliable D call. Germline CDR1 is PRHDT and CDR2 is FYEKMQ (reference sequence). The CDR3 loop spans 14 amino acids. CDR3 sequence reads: CASSLGGSKQPEHF. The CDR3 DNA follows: TGTGCCAGCAGCTTAGGCGGTAGCAAACAGCCCGAGCATTTT. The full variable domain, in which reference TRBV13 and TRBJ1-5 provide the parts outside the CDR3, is AAGVIQSPRHLIKEKRETATLKCYPIPRHDTVYWYQQGPGQDPQFLISFYEKMQSDKGSIPDRFSAQQFSDYHSELNMSSLELGDSALYFCASSLGGSKQPEHFGDGTRLSIL.

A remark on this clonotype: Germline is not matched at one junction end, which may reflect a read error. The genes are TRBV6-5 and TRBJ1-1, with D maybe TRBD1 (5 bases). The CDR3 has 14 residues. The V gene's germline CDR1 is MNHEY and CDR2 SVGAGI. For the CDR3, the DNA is TGCGCCAGCAGTTATCATGGGGCCTACGCTGAAGCTTTCTTT. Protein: CASSYHGAYAEAFF.

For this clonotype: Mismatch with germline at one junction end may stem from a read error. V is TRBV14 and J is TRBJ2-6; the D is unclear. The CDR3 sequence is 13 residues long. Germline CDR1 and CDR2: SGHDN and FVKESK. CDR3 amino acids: CGSSLSRANVLTF. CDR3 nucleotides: TGTGGCAGCAGTCTGAGTAGAGCCAACGTCCTGACATTC.

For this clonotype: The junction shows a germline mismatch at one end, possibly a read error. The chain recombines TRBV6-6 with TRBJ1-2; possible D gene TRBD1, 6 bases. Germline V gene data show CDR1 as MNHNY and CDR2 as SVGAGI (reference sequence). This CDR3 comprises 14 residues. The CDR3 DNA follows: TGTGCCAGGACCTTACAGTCGGACAGCTATGGCCACACCTTC. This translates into CARTLQSDSYGHTF.

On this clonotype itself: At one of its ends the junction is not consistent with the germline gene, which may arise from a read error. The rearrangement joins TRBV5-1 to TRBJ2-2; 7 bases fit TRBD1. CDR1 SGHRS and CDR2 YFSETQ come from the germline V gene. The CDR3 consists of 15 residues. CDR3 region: CASSDRVPNIGELFF. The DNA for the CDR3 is TGCGCCAGCAGCGACAGGGTCCCAAACATCGGGGAGCTATTTTTT. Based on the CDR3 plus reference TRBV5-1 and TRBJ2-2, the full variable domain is KAGVTQTPRYLIKTRGQQVTLSCSPISGHRSVSWYQQTPGQGLQFLFEYFSETQRNKGNFPGRFSGRQFSNSRSEMNVSTLELGDSALYLCASSDRVPNIGELFFGEGSRLTVL.

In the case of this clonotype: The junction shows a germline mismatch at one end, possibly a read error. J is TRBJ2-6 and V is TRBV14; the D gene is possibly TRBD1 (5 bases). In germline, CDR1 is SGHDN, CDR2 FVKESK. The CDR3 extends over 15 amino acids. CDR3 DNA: TGTGCTAGCAGCCATGGCGCAGCTGGGGCCAATGTCCTGACTTTC. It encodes CASSHGAAGANVLTF.

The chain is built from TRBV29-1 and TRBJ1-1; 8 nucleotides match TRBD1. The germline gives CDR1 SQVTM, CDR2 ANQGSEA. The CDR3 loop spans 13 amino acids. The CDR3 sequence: CSVSRGPDTEAFF. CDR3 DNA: TGCAGTGTCTCCAGGGGGCCAGACACTGAAGCTTTCTTT.

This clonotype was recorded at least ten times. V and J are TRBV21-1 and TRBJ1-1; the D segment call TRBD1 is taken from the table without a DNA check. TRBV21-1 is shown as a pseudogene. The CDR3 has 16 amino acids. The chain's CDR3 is CASSKRTGPLGTEAFF. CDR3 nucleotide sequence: TGTGCCAGCAGCAAGAGGACAGGGCCCCTGGGGACTGAAGCTTTCTTT.

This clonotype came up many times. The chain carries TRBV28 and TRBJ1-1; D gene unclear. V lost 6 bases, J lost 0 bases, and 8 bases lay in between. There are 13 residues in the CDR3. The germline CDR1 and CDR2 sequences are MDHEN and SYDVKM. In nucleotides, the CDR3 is TGTGCCAGCAGGAATACAGTGAACACTGAAGCTTTCTTT. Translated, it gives CASRNTVNTEAFF. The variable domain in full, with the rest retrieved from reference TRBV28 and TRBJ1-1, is DVKVTQSSRYLVKRTGEKVFLECVQDMDHENMFWYRQDPGLGLRLIYFSYDVKMKEKGDIPEGYSVSREKKERFSLILESASTNQTSMYLCASRNTVNTEAFFGQGTRLTVV.

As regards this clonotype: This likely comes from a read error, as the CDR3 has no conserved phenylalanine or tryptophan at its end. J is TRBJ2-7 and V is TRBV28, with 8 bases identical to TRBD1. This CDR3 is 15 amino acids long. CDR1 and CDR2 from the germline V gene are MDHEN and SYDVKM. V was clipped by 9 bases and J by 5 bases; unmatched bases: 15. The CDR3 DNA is TGTGCCAGTCCGCCGCCGGACAGGGTCTTCCACGAGCAGTACTCC. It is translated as CASPPPDRVFHEQYS.

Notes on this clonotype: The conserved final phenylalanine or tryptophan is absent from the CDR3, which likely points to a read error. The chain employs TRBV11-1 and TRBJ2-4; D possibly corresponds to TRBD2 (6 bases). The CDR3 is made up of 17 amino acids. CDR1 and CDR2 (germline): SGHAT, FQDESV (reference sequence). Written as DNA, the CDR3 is TGTGTCAGCATCTTTCCCGGGACTTGCGGGACCAAAAACATTCAGTACTTA. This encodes CVSIFPGTCGTKNIQYL.

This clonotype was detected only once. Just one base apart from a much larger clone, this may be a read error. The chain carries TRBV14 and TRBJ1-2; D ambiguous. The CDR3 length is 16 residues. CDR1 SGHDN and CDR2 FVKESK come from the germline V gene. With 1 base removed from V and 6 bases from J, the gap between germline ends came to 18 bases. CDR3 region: CASSQVNPPLGNGYTF. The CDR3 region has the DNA TGTGCCAGCAGCCAAGTTAACCCCCCGTTGGGAAATGGCTACACCTTC.

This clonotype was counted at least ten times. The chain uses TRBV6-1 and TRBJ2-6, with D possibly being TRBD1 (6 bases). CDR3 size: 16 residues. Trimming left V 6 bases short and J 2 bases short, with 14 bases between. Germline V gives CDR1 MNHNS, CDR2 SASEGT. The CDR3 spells CASSEQGPAGANVLTF. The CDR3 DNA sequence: TGTGCCAGCAGCGAACAGGGCCCCGCTGGGGCCAACGTCCTGACTTTC.

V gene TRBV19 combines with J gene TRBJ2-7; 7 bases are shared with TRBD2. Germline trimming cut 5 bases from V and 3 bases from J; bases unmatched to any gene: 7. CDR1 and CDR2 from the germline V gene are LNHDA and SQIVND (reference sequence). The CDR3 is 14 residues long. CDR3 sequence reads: CASSGLVGDYEQYF. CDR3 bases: TGTGCCAGTAGTGGACTAGTGGGAGACTACGAGCAGTACTTC.

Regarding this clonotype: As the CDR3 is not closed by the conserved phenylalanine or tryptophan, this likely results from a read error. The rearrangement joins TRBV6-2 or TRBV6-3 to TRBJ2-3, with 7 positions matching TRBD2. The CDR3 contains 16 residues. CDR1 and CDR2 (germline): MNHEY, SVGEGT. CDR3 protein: CAGSYDKAGVSDTQYY. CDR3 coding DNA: TGTGCCGGCAGTTACGACAAGGCGGGAGTAAGTGATACGCAGTATTAT.

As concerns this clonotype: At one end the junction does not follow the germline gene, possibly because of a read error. CDR3 region: CNALLAEESQYF. CDR3 DNA: TGCAACGCGCTACTAGCGGAAGAGAGCCAGTACTTC. The rearrangement joins TRBV29-1 to TRBJ2-5, with 8 bases lining up with TRBD2. CDR1 is SQVTM, CDR2 ANQGSEA, per germline. The CDR3 spans 12 residues.

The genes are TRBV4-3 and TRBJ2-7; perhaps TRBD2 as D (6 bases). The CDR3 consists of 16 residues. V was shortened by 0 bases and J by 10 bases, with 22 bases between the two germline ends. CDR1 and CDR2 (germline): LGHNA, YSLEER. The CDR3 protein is CASSQDRGNGRWQQYF. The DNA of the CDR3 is TGCGCCAGCAGCCAAGATCGGGGTAACGGGAGATGGCAACAGTACTTC.

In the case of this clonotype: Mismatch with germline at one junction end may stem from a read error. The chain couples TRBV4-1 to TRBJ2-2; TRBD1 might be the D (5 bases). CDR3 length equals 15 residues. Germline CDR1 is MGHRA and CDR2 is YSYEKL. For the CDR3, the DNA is TGCGCCAGTAGCCCTGGGGCCGTTAACACCAGGGAGCTGTTTTTT. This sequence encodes CASSPGAVNTRELFF.

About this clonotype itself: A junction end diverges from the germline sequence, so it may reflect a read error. The CDR3 here is CASRPGTASDQSQHF. CDR3 in DNA: TGTGCCAGCAGGCCGGGGACCGCTAGCGATCAGTCCCAGCATTTT. The J gene is TRBJ1-5, the V gene TRBV12-3 or TRBV12-4; a weak D match, TRBD1 (5 bases). The CDR3 runs 15 residues.

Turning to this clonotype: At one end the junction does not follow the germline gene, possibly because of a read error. In nucleotides, the CDR3 is TGTGCCAGTAGTCATACCCTAGGCGAGCAGTACTTT. The encoded protein is CASSHTLGEQYF. V and J are TRBV6-6 and TRBJ2-7; no clear D. Germline V gene lookup returns CDR1 MNHNY and CDR2 SVGAGI (reference sequence). The CDR3 has 12 residues.

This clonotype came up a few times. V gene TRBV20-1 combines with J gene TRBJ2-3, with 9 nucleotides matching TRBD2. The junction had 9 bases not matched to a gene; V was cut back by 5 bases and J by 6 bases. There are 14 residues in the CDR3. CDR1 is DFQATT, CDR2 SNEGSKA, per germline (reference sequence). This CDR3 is CSAPLAGTWDTQYF. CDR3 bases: TGCAGTGCTCCCCTAGCGGGGACCTGGGATACGCAGTATTTT.

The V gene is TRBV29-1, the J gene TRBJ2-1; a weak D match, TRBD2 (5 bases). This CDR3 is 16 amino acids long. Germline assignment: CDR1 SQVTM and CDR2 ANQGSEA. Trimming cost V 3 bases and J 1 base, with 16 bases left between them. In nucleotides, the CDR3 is TGCAGCGTTGATTCACAAACGGGGAATTCCTACAATGAGCAGTTCTTC. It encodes CSVDSQTGNSYNEQFF.

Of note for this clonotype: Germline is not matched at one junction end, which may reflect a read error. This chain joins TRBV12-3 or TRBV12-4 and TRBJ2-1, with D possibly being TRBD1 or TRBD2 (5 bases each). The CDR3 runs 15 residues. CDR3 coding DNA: TGTGCCAGTAGTTTAATAAGCGAGAGGGGAAATGAGCAGTTCTTC. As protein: CASSLISERGNEQFF.

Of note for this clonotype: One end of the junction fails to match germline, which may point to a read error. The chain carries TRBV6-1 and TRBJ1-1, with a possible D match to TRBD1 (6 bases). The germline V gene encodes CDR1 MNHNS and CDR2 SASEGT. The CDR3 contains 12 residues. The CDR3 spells CASSAWDTEAFF. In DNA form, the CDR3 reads TGTGCCAGTAGTGCGTGGGACACTGAAGCATTCTTT.

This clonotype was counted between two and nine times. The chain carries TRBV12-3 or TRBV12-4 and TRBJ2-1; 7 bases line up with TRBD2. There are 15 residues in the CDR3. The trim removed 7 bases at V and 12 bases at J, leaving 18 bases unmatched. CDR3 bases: TGTGCCAGCATCCTCAGCGGGGAGGGCTACAGTGGGCAGTTCTTC. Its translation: CASILSGEGYSGQFF.